This T cell receptor beta chain was sequenced in a study of T-cell memory formation after mild COVID-19. General study points: Clones that contracted from day 15 to 85 were balanced CD4/CD8, while later expanders leaned CD4+. Contracting CD4+ clones sat mainly in CM and EM; CD8+ in EMRA.

MiXCR, applied by TCRdb to the 5' RACE reads, yields one record per CDR3 protein. The sample contains roughly 160,000 distinct CDR3 sequences, about an eighth of which appear only once. This clonotype was picked up a small number of times. Its antigen is currently unknown. This CDR3 has 13 amino acids. Germline assignment: CDR1 SGHAT and CDR2 FQDESV (reference sequence). This chain uses TRBV11-1 with TRBJ1-2; D gene unclear. The source material was PBMCs or a T cell subset sorted from them (not recorded which). The TCR sequence derives from a man younger than 30 who had mild COVID-19 (a few samples of this study predate the infection). Cell type and time point are not known. This chain's CDR3 is CASEAQQTGGYTF. The CDR3 nucleotides read TGTGCGTCGGAGGCACAGCAAACGGGAGGCTACACCTTC.